The rows below give T cell receptor beta chains drawn from one sample of a study of cytomegalovirus exposure and HLA in healthy donors. The protocol was immunoSEQ multiplex PCR, while the TCRdb copy is restricted to in-frame clones and leaves out a portion. The sample lists around 67,000 clones, around 82% occurring once. The sample comprised PBMCs. These receptors came from a man younger than 35 in good health and CMV-seropositive. Both conserved end residues are part of each CDR3. A D gene is named only where the DNA matches it firmly. A row's size may be missing; if present it is once, few, many or a size class.

few	-	TRBV18	TRBJ1-5	CATSMGRDQPQHF	TGTGCCACCTCGATGGGGCGCGATCAGCCCCAGCATTTT
-	TRBD2	TRBV29-1	TRBJ2-1	CSAALAGVLNEQFF	TGCAGCGCCGCACTAGCGGGGGTTCTTAATGAGCAGTTCTTC
-	-	TRBV6-5	TRBJ1-1	CASSSRGNTEAFF	TGTGCCAGCAGTTCCAGGGGGAACACTGAAGCTTTCTTT
-	-	TRBV9	TRBJ1-4	CASSVGGDEKLFF	TGTGCCAGCAGCGTAGGGGGAGACGAAAAACTGTTTTTT
-	TRBD2	TRBV7-6	TRBJ2-5	CASSWTSGSQETQYF	TGTGCCAGCAGCTGGACTAGCGGGAGCCAAGAGACCCAGTACTTC
-	TRBD1	TRBV6-1	TRBJ2-3	CASSELAGGADTQYF	TGTGCCAGCAGTGAACTGGCAGGGGGCGCAGATACGCAGTATTTT
-	TRBD1	TRBV27	TRBJ2-3	CASSSGQGVDTQYF	TGTGCCAGCAGTTCGGGACAGGGGGTAGATACGCAGTATTTT
-	TRBD1	TRBV30	TRBJ1-2	CACSLGQGYYYGYTF	TGTGCCTGCAGTCTGGGACAGGGGTATTACTATGGCTACACCTTC
-	TRBD1	TRBV4-1	TRBJ1-5	CASSQDDRGRQPQHF	TGCGCCAGCAGCCAAGATGACAGGGGGAGACAGCCCCAGCATTTT
-	TRBD2	TRBV4-1	TRBJ2-2	CASSQILAGVSTGELFF	TGCGCCAGCAGCCAAATACTAGCGGGAGTTTCCACCGGGGAGCTGTTTTTT
-	-	TRBV30	TRBJ2-3	CAWSAQQDTQYF	TGTGCCTGGAGTGCACAACAAGATACGCAGTATTTT
-	-	TRBV28	TRBJ1-1	CASTPIGGWATEAFF	TGTGCCAGCACCCCGATCGGGGGATGGGCCACTGAAGCTTTCTTT
-	TRBD1	TRBV6-5	TRBJ1-5	CASSNTGGGQPQHF	TGTGCCAGCAGCAACACAGGGGGCGGTCAGCCCCAGCATTTT
-	-	TRBV7-9	TRBJ1-2	CASSYEWSYGYTF	TGTGCCAGCAGCTATGAGTGGTCCTATGGCTACACCTTC
-	-	TRBV9	TRBJ2-2	CASSVATGELFF	TGTGCCAGCAGCGTAGCTACCGGGGAGCTGTTTTTT
-	-	TRBV2	TRBJ1-6	CASSEARSYNSPLHF	TGTGCCAGCAGTGAAGCCCGGTCCTATAATTCACCCCTCCACTTT
-	TRBD1	TRBV10-2	TRBJ1-5	CASSGPGTGRDQPQHF	TGCGCCAGCAGTGGGCCGGGGACAGGGCGAGATCAGCCCCAGCATTTT
few	-	TRBV30	TRBJ2-7	CAWSVGAGKDEQYF	TGTGCCTGGAGTGTAGGGGCGGGAAAGGACGAGCAGTACTTC
-	TRBD2	TRBV30	TRBJ2-1	CAWGRGDNEQFF	TGTGCCTGGGGACGGGGGGACAATGAGCAGTTCTTC
-	-	TRBV5-1	TRBJ2-1	CASSLDTGSINEQFF	TGCGCCAGCAGCTTGGATACAGGGTCTATCAATGAGCAGTTCTTC
-	-	TRBV5-4	TRBJ2-1	CASSLVAGNNEQFF	TGTGCCAGCAGCTTGGTGGCAGGGAACAATGAGCAGTTCTTC
-	TRBD1	TRBV7-2	TRBJ2-1	CASSLRVRDRAGNEQFF	TGTGCCAGCAGCTTACGGGTGAGGGACAGGGCTGGGAATGAGCAGTTCTTC